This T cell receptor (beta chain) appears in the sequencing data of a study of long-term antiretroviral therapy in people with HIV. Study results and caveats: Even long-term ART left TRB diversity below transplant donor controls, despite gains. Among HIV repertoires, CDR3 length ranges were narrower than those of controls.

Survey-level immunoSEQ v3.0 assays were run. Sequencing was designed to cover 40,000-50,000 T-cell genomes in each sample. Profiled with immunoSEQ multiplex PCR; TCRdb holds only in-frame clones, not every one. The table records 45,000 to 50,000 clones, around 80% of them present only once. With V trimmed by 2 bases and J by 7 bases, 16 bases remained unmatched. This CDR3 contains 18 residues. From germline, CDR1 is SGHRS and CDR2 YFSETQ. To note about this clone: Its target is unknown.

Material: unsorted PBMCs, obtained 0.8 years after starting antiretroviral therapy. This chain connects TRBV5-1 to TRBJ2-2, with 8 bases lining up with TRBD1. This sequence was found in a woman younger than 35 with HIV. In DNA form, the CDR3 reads TGCGCCAGCAGCTTACGTTCCACGGGACAGGATATGGACGGGGAGCTGTTTTTT. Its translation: CASSLRSTGQDMDGELFF.